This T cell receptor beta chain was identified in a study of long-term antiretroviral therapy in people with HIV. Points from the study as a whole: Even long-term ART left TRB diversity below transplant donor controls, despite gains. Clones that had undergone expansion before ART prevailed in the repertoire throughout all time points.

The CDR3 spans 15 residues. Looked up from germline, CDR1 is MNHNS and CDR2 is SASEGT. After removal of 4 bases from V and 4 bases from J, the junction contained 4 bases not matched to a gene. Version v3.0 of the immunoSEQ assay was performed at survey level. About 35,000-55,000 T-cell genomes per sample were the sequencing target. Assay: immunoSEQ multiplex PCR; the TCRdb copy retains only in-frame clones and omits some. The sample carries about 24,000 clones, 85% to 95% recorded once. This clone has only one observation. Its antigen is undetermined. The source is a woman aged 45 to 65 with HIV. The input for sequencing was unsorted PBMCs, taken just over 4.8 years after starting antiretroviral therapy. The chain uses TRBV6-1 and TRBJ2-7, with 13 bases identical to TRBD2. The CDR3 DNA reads TGTGCCAGCAGTGCCGGGACTAGCGGGGTTTACGAGCAGTACTTC. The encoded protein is CASSAGTSGVYEQYF.